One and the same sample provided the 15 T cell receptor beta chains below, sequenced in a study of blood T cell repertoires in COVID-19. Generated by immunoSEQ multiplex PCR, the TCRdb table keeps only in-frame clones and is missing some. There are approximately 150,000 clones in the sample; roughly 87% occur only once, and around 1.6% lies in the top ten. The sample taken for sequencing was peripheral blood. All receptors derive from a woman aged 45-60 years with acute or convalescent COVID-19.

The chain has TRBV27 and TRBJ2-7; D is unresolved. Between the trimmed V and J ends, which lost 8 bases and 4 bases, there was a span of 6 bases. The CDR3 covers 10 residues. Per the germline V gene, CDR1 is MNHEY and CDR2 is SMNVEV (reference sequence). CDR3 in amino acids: CASGCYEQYF. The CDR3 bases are TGTGCCAGCGGCTGTTACGAGCAGTACTTC.

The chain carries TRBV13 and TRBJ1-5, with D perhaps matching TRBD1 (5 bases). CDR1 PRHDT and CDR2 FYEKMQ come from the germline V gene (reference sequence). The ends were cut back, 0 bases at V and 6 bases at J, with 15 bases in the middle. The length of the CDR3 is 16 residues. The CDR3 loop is CASSLGPAGSGQPQHF. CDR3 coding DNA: TGTGCCAGCAGCTTAGGCCCGGCAGGGTCGGGTCAGCCCCAGCATTTT. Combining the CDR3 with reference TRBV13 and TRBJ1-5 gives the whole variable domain AAGVIQSPRHLIKEKRETATLKCYPIPRHDTVYWYQQGPGQDPQFLISFYEKMQSDKGSIPDRFSAQQFSDYHSELNMSSLELGDSALYFCASSLGPAGSGQPQHFGDGTRLSIL.

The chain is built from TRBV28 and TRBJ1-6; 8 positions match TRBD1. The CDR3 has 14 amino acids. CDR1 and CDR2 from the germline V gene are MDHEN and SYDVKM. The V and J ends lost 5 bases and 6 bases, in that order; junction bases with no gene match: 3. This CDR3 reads CASSITGGNSPLHF. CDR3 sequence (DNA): TGTGCCAGCAGTATTACAGGGGGTAATTCACCCCTCCACTTT. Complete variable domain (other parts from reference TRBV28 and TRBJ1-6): DVKVTQSSRYLVKRTGEKVFLECVQDMDHENMFWYRQDPGLGLRLIYFSYDVKMKEKGDIPEGYSVSREKKERFSLILESASTNQTSMYLCASSITGGNSPLHFGNGTRLTVT.

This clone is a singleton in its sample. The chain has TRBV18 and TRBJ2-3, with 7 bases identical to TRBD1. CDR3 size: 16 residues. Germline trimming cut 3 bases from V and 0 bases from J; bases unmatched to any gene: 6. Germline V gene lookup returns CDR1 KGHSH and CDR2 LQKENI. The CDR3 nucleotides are TGTGCCAGCTCACCGGGACAGACCCCTAGCACAGATACGCAGTATTTT. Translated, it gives CASSPGQTPSTDTQYF. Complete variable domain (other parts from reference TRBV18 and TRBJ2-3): NAGVMQNPRHLVRRRGQEARLRCSPMKGHSHVYWYRQLPEEGLKFMVYLQKENIIDESGMPKERFSAEFPKEGPSILRIQQVVRGDSAAYFCASSPGQTPSTDTQYFGPGTRLTVL.

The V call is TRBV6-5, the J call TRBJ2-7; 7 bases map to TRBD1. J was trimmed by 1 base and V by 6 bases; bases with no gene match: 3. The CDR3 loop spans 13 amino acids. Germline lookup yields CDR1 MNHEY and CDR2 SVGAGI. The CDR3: CASRQGPSYEQYF. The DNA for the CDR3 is TGTGCCAGCAGACAGGGGCCTTCCTACGAGCAGTACTTC.

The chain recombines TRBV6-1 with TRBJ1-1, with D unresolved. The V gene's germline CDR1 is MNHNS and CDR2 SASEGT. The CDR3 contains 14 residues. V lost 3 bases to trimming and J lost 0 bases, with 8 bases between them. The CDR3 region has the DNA TGTGCCAGCAGTGAGTTCCAGTTGAACACTGAAGCTTTCTTT. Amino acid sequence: CASSEFQLNTEAFF.

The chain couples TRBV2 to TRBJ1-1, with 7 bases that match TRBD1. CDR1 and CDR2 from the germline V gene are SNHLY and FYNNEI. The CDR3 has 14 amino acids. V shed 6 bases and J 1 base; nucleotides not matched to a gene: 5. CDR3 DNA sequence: TGTGCCAGCAGCAAGGGACAGTGGAACACTGAAGCTTTCTTT. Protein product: CASSKGQWNTEAFF.

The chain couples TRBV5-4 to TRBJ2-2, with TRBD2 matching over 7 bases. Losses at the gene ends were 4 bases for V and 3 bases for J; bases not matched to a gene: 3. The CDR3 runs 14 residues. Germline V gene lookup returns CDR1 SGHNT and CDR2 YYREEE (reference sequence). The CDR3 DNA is TGTGCCAGCAGCGCTAGCGGAGACACCGGGGAGCTGTTTTTT. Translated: CASSASGDTGELFF.

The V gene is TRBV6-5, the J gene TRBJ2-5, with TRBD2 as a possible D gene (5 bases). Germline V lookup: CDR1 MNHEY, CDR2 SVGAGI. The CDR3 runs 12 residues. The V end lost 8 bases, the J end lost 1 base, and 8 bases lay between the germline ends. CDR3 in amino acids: CASGRAQETQYF. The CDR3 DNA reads TGTGCCAGCGGGCGGGCCCAAGAGACCCAGTACTTC.

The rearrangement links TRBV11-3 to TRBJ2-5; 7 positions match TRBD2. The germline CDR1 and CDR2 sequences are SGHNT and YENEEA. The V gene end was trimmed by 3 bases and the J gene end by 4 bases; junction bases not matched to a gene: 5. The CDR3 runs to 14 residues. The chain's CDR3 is CASSLAWEGETQYF. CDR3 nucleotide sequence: TGTGCCAGCAGCTTGGCCTGGGAGGGAGAGACCCAGTACTTC.

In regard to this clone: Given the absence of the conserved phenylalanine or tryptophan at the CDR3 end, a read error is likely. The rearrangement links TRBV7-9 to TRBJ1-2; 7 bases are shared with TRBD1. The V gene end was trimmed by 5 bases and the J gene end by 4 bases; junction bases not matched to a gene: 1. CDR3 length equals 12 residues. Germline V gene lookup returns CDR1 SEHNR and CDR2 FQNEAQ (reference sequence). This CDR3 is CASSRDSYGYTL. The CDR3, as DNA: TGTGCCAGCAGCCGGGACAGCTATGGCTACACCCTC.

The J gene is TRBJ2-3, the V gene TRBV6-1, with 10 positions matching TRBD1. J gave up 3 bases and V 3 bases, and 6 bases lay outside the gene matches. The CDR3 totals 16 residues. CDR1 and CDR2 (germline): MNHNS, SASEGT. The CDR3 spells CASSDETGGMTDTQYF. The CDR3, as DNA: TGTGCCAGCAGTGATGAGACAGGGGGCATGACAGATACGCAGTATTTT.

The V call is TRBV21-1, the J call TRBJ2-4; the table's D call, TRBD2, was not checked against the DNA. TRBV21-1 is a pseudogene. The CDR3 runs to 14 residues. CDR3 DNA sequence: TGTGCCAGCAGCAAAGAGAAAGGCGAGGTGATTCAGTACTTC. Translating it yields CASSKEKGEVIQYF.

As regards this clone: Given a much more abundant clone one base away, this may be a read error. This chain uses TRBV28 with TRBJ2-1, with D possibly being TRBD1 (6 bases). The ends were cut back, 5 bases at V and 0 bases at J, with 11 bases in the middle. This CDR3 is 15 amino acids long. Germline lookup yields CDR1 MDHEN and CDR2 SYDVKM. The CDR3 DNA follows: TGTGCCAGCAGTCCCACAGGGAGCTCCTACAATGAGCAGTTCTTC. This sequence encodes CASSPTGSSYNEQFF. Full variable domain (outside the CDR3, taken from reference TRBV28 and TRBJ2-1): DVKVTQSSRYLVKRTGEKVFLECVQDMDHENMFWYRQDPGLGLRLIYFSYDVKMKEKGDIPEGYSVSREKKERFSLILESASTNQTSMYLCASSPTGSSYNEQFFGPGTRLTVL.

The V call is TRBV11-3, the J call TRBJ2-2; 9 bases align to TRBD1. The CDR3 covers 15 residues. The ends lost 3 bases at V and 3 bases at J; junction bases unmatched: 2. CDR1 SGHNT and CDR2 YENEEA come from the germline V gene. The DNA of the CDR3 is TGTGCCAGCAGCTTGGGACAGGGCTACACCGGGGAGCTGTTTTTT. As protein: CASSLGQGYTGELFF.